The rows below give T cell receptor beta chains drawn from one sample of a study of CD8 T cells in Susac syndrome. A single record per CDR3 protein comes from TCRdb applying MiXCR to the immunoSEQ multiplex PCR reads. The data hold approximately 190,000 distinct CDR3 sequences, with approximately 95% observed a single time. The sample was CD4+ T cells from PBMCs. These receptors came from a human donor in good health. The CDR3 runs from the conserved cysteine through the conserved F or W. The D gene is left open where the match is weak. Clone size is not always given. Where it is, it says once, few, many or a class for expanded clones.

cdr3_aa,cdr3_nt,d_call,j_call,clone_size,v_call
CASSARTSHETQYF,TGTGCCAGCAGCGCCCGGACTTCTCATGAGACCCAGTACTTC,NA,TRBJ2-5,once,TRBV7-8
CASSLGLLGEETQYF,TGTGCCAGCAGCTTGGGACTTCTCGGGGAAGAGACCCAGTACTTC,NA,TRBJ2-5,NA,TRBV5-8
CASGRPPQETQYF,TGTGCCAGCGGCAGGCCTCCTCAAGAGACCCAGTACTTC,NA,TRBJ2-5,NA,TRBV28
CASSPPPSYNEQFF,TGTGCCAGCAGCCCTCCTCCGTCCTACAATGAGCAGTTCTTC,NA,TRBJ2-1,NA,TRBV7-9
CRTQGANTEAFF,TGCAGAACACAGGGGGCGAACACTGAAGCTTTCTTT,TRBD1,TRBJ1-1,NA,TRBV29-1
CSVDGPDTQYF,TGCAGCGTTGATGGCCCAGATACGCAGTATTTT,NA,TRBJ2-3,NA,TRBV29-1
CASSTRLSSYNEQFF,TGCGCCAGCAGCACTCGACTATCCTCCTACAATGAGCAGTTCTTC,NA,TRBJ2-1,NA,TRBV5-1
CASSPQGVRNQPQHF,TGTGCCAGCAGTCCACAGGGGGTTAGAAATCAGCCCCAGCATTTT,TRBD1,TRBJ1-5,NA,TRBV28
CASSHKMNTEAFF,TGTGCCAGCAGCCACAAAATGAACACTGAAGCTTTCTTT,NA,TRBJ1-1,NA,TRBV3-1
CAISELAGLNEQFF,TGTGCCATCAGTGAGCTAGCGGGTTTGAATGAGCAGTTCTTC,TRBD2,TRBJ2-1,NA,TRBV10-3
CASSPRTSGAGELFF,TGTGCCAGCTCACCAAGGACTAGCGGCGCCGGGGAGCTGTTTTTT,TRBD2,TRBJ2-2,NA,TRBV18
CASSSGTLRSYGYTF,TGTGCCAGCAGCTCGGGGACATTGAGGAGCTATGGCTACACCTTC,NA,TRBJ1-2,NA,TRBV7-2
CASSWTGTQETQYF,TGTGCCAGCAGTTGGACCGGGACCCAAGAGACCCAGTACTTC,NA,TRBJ2-5,NA,TRBV28
CASSYVDRAYGYTF,TGTGCCAGCAGTTACGTTGACAGGGCCTATGGCTACACCTTC,TRBD1,TRBJ1-2,NA,TRBV6-5
CASSPQPVTPGNTIYF,TGTGCCAGCAGCCCACAGCCAGTTACCCCCGGAAACACCATATATTTT,NA,TRBJ1-3,NA,TRBV7-2
CASSLSTGISYNEQFF,TGTGCCAGCAGCCTCTCCACAGGGATCTCCTACAATGAGCAGTTCTTC,NA,TRBJ2-1,once,TRBV5-6
CSAPGSVSSYEQYF,TGCAGTGCTCCCGGATCTGTTAGCTCCTACGAGCAGTACTTC,NA,TRBJ2-7,NA,TRBV20-1
CASMMGQNQPQHF,TGTGCCAGTATGATGGGACAGAATCAGCCCCAGCATTTT,TRBD1,TRBJ1-5,NA,TRBV19
CASRPTGAYGYTF,TGTGCCAGCAGGCCTACAGGGGCCTATGGCTACACCTTC,TRBD1,TRBJ1-2,NA,TRBV2
CASSAREVTGELFF,TGTGCCAGCAGTGCCAGGGAGGTCACCGGGGAGCTGTTTTTT,NA,TRBJ2-2,NA,TRBV2